One and the same sample provided the 18 T cell receptor beta chains below, sequenced in a study of lymphopenia after photon versus proton radiotherapy. Sequencing was performed with immunoSEQ multiplex PCR; in TCRdb, only in-frame clones are kept and a portion is missing. The sample has about 65,000 clones, about 87% seen once; the top ten hold roughly 10%. Sequencing was performed on peripheral blood, taken from a patient treated with proton-based radiotherapy. The receptors derive from a man aged 80 or over with esophageal cancer.

The chain employs TRBV5-1 and TRBJ2-7, with D unclear. The germline CDR1 and CDR2 sequences are SGHRS and YFSETQ. V dropped 0 bases and J dropped 0 bases, with 10 bases sitting between them. There are 15 residues in the CDR3. This chain's CDR3 is CASSLVVGSSYEQYF. The CDR3 bases are TGCGCCAGCAGCTTGGTTGTAGGTAGCTCCTACGAGCAGTACTTC.

The chain employs TRBV7-9 and TRBJ2-1; 9 bases match TRBD1. J lost 2 bases, V lost 5 bases, and 4 bases had no gene match. Germline CDR1 SEHNR, CDR2 FQNEAQ (reference sequence). The CDR3 is 15 amino acids. DNA of the CDR3: TGTGCCAGCAGCCCTCGACAGGGGGCCTACAATGAGCAGTTCTTC. Its protein product is CASSPRQGAYNEQFF.

The chain links TRBV20-1 to TRBJ1-2; 7 bases align to TRBD1. The CDR3 length is 11 residues. Germline CDR1 and CDR2: DFQATT and SNEGSKA (reference sequence). Germline trimming cut 8 bases from V and 2 bases from J; bases unmatched to any gene: 2. The CDR3 DNA follows: TGCAGTTCGGGACAGAACTATGGCTACACCTTC. It codes for CSSGQNYGYTF.

This clone was counted between two and nine times. The genes are TRBV19 and TRBJ1-2; D unclear. Trimming cost V 2 bases and J 8 bases, with 18 bases left between them. Per germline, CDR1 LNHDA and CDR2 SQIVND (reference sequence). The CDR3 sequence is 15 residues long. CDR3 sequence: CASSISRTGPRGYTF. The CDR3 DNA reads as TGTGCCAGTAGTATATCCCGGACCGGACCGAGGGGCTACACCTTC.

The CDR3, as DNA: TGTGCCAGCTCGGGGACAGAAGAGACCCAGTACTTC. Residues: CASSGTEETQYF. V and J are TRBV18 and TRBJ2-5, with 7 positions matching TRBD1. The germline CDR1 and CDR2 sequences are KGHSH and LQKENI. The CDR3 is 12 amino acids. V gave up 6 bases and J gave up 3 bases; unmatched junction bases: 1.

The V call is TRBV7-9, the J call TRBJ2-1, with unresolved D. Germline CDR1 and CDR2: SEHNR and FQNEAQ (reference sequence). V was clipped by 6 bases and J by 10 bases, with 13 bases between them. The CDR3 contains 12 residues. The CDR3 bases are TGTGCCAGCAGACCTCCCTTACCGGAGCAGTTCTTC. Its translation is CASRPPLPEQFF.

This chain joins TRBV7-2 and TRBJ1-5; D call uncertain. Deletions cut 2 bases from V and 0 bases from J, with 5 bases between. This CDR3 has 14 amino acids. Germline CDR1 SGHTA, CDR2 FQGNSA. The CDR3 loop is CASSLMDSNQPQHF. The CDR3 DNA reads as TGTGCCAGCAGCTTAATGGATAGCAATCAGCCCCAGCATTTT. Together with reference TRBV7-2 and TRBJ1-5, the CDR3 gives the full variable domain: GAGVSQSPSNKVTEKGKDVELRCDPISGHTALYWYRQSLGQGLEFLIYFQGNSAPDKSGLPSDRFSAERTGGSVSTLTIQRTQQEDSAVYLCASSLMDSNQPQHFGDGTRLSIL.

The V and J genes are TRBV4-1 and TRBJ1-1; TRBD1 is a possible D gene (6 bases). The V end lost 4 bases, the J end lost 1 base, and 10 bases lay between the germline ends. Germline-derived CDR1 and CDR2 are MGHRA and YSYEKL. The CDR3 contains 14 residues. The CDR3 region is CASSPGTQNTEAFF. Here the CDR3 DNA reads TGCGCCAGCAGCCCCGGGACACAGAACACTGAAGCTTTCTTT.

This chain links TRBV11-2 with TRBJ2-7; D is unresolved. Germline CDR1 and CDR2: SGHAT and FQNNGV. V was trimmed by 0 bases and J by 2 bases, leaving 5 bases between them. The CDR3 has 13 residues. Here the CDR3 reads CASSLEGPYEQYF. CDR3 DNA sequence: TGTGCCAGCAGCTTAGAGGGTCCCTACGAGCAGTACTTC.

The table lists this clone with a count of one. The chain recombines TRBV18 with TRBJ2-7; D might be TRBD2 (7 bases). The CDR3 sequence is 14 residues long. Trimming removed 0 bases from V and 10 bases from J, with 16 bases in between. CDR1 is KGHSH, CDR2 LQKENI, per germline. The chain's CDR3 is CASSPPTGGGGQYF. The CDR3 region has the DNA TGTGCCAGCTCACCACCGACGGGGGGCGGGGGACAGTACTTC.

This clone was observed a few times. The chain recombines TRBV2 with TRBJ2-3; tentatively, D is TRBD2 (7 bases). The CDR3 consists of 14 residues. Trimming shortened V by 10 bases and J by 2 bases, and 16 bases separated the two germline ends. The germline V gene has CDR1 SNHLY and CDR2 FYNNEI. CDR3 amino acids: CATGGLRYTDTQYF. DNA of the CDR3: TGTGCCACCGGGGGGCTTCGTTACACAGATACGCAGTATTTT.

This chain connects TRBV6-5 to TRBJ2-2, with 9 bases fitting TRBD1. The germline V gene has CDR1 MNHEY and CDR2 SVGAGI. Trimming at V came to 6 bases and at J to 6 bases, leaving 2 bases not matched to a gene. The CDR3 is made up of 13 amino acids. DNA for the CDR3: TGTGCCAGCAGAAGGACAGGGGCCGGGGAGCTGTTTTTT. Its translation: CASRRTGAGELFF.

This chain uses TRBV4-1 with TRBJ1-2, with 9 bases lining up with TRBD1. The CDR3 has 14 residues. Trimming cost V 4 bases and J 3 bases; bases outside gene matches: 3. Germline V lookup: CDR1 MGHRA, CDR2 YSYEKL. This chain's CDR3 is CASSRTGGDYGYTF. The CDR3 bases are TGCGCCAGCAGCCGTACAGGGGGCGACTATGGCTACACCTTC.

The gene calls are TRBV7-2 and TRBJ1-2; tentative D call: TRBD1 (5 bases). Germline assignment: CDR1 SGHTA and CDR2 FQGNSA. V dropped 1 base and J dropped 8 bases, with 11 bases sitting between them. The CDR3 totals 13 residues. This CDR3 reads CASSLEAGHGYTF. The CDR3, as DNA: TGTGCCAGCAGCTTAGAGGCAGGGCACGGCTACACCTTC.

This chain uses TRBV10-3 with TRBJ1-1; 8 nucleotides agree with TRBD1. The germline gives CDR1 ENHRY, CDR2 SYGVKD. V shed 8 bases and J 4 bases; nucleotides not matched to a gene: 6. CDR3 length: 13 amino acids. CDR3 nucleotide sequence: TGTGCCATCTCGGACAGGGACGGCACTGAAGCTTTCTTT. This sequence encodes CAISDRDGTEAFF.

This rearrangement joins TRBV11-1 to TRBJ1-4; D gene uncertain. V gave up 3 bases and J gave up 7 bases, with 24 bases separating them. In germline, CDR1 is SGHAT, CDR2 FQDESV (reference sequence). This CDR3 has 18 residues. The chain's CDR3 is CASSFRQGGPPRGEKLFF. CDR3 sequence (DNA): TGTGCCAGCAGCTTTCGTCAAGGCGGACCCCCTCGGGGTGAAAAACTGTTTTTT.

The rearrangement joins TRBV6-5 to TRBJ2-5; D call uncertain. Germline-derived CDR1 and CDR2 are MNHEY and SVGAGI. There are 14 residues in the CDR3. Deletions cut 6 bases from V and 0 bases from J, with 11 bases between. Here the CDR3 DNA reads TGTGCCAGCAGCCTAGGGTTTTACCAAGAGACCCAGTACTTC. This sequence encodes CASSLGFYQETQYF.

This clone came up once. The rearrangement uses TRBV2 and TRBJ1-2, with 7 bases fitting TRBD1. This CDR3 is 15 amino acids long. Germline V gene sequence: CDR1 SNHLY, CDR2 FYNNEI. Trimming took 6 bases from V and 8 from J; bases not matched to a gene: 15. The chain's CDR3 is CASSGLGQGVEGYTF. As DNA, the CDR3 is TGTGCCAGCAGCGGTCTTGGCCAGGGGGTTGAGGGCTACACCTTC. Drawing the rest from reference TRBV2 and TRBJ1-2, the complete variable domain is EPEVTQTPSHQVTQMGQEVILRCVPISNHLYFYWYRQILGQKVEFLVSFYNNEISEKSEIFDDQFSVERPDGSNFTLKIRSTKLEDSAMYFCASSGLGQGVEGYTFGSGTRLTVV.